The 24 T cell receptor beta chains below come from one sample, sequenced in a study of metastatic and nonmetastatic thyroid tumors. With MiXCR, TCRdb called clones anew from the PCR reads. The sample holds 10,000 to 15,000 clones, around a quarter seen once. Ahead of thyroid surgery, no patient had received treatment of any kind. The sample taken for sequencing was tumor tissue. The receptors shown here come from a female donor with papillary thyroid cancer or a benign thyroid nodule (not recorded which). Some clones in this sample may be carry-over from other donors' samples.

This clone appeared a few times. This chain joins TRBV19 and TRBJ2-7, with 8 bases fitting TRBD1. The CDR3 has 15 amino acids. The V gene's germline CDR1 is LNHDA and CDR2 SQIVND (reference sequence). J was trimmed by 0 bases and V by 6 bases; bases with no gene match: 7. This CDR3 is CASSRGQASSYEQYF. In nucleotides, the CDR3 is TGTGCCAGTAGCAGGGGACAGGCGAGCTCCTACGAGCAGTACTTC.

V gene TRBV3-1 combines with J gene TRBJ2-7, with 12 positions matching TRBD2. The ends lost 2 bases at V and 6 bases at J; junction bases unmatched: 8. The CDR3 has 16 amino acids. The germline gives CDR1 LGHDT, CDR2 YNNKEL (reference sequence). DNA of the CDR3: TGTGCCAGCAGCCAATGGCCTAGCGGGAGGGCCCCCGAGCAGTACTTC. As protein: CASSQWPSGRAPEQYF.

This chain uses TRBV19 with TRBJ1-2; TRBD1 agrees at 8 bases. CDR1 is LNHDA and CDR2 is SQIVND in the germline V gene (reference sequence). The CDR3 extends over 13 amino acids. The J segment lost 6 bases and the V segment lost 6 bases, leaving 6 bases of the junction unmatched. The CDR3 region is CASRGQAGDGYTF. The DNA for the CDR3 is TGTGCCAGTAGGGGACAGGCGGGGGATGGCTACACCTTC.

There are many counts of this clone. V and J are TRBV20-1 and TRBJ1-5, with 8 bases lining up with TRBD1. The germline CDR1 and CDR2 sequences are DFQATT and SNEGSKA (reference sequence). There are 14 residues in the CDR3. With 5 bases clipped from V and 5 bases from J, the junction kept 8 bases outside the gene matches. This CDR3 reads CSAPQGGIYQPQHF. Written as DNA, the CDR3 is TGCAGTGCTCCACAGGGGGGGATTTATCAGCCCCAGCATTTT.

Points on this clone: The junction shows a germline mismatch at one end, possibly a read error. CDR3 coding DNA: TGTGCCAGCTCACCAGGGTCCGGTTCACCCCTCCATTTT. Its translation is CASSPGSGSPLHF. The rearrangement links TRBV18 to TRBJ1-6; no definite D call. Germline V lookup: CDR1 KGHSH, CDR2 LQKENI. The CDR3 runs to 13 residues.

There are many counts of this clone. Within the sample, other DNA sequences also encode this same CDR3. The rearrangement uses TRBV20-1 and TRBJ2-7; 9 bases agree with TRBD2. This CDR3 has 16 residues. Germline CDR1 and CDR2: DFQATT and SNEGSKA (reference sequence). Trimming removed 3 bases from V and 4 bases from J; junction bases left unmatched: 13. CDR3 region: CSARGGRGGRGYEQYF. CDR3 DNA sequence: TGCAGTGCTAGGGGGGGGCGAGGCGGGAGGGGTTACGAGCAGTACTTC.

This clone has at least ten counts. The chain recombines TRBV2 with TRBJ1-2, with D possibly TRBD1 on 6 matching bases. The germline V gene has CDR1 SNHLY and CDR2 FYNNEI. The CDR3 is made up of 14 amino acids. V dropped 7 bases and J dropped 4 bases, with 16 bases sitting between them. The CDR3 sequence is CASTYRESSYGYTF. In DNA, the CDR3 is TGTGCCAGCACCTACAGGGAATCGAGCTATGGCTACACCTTC.

This clone was detected many times. This chain uses TRBV7-3 with TRBJ2-7; 8 bases match TRBD2. The CDR3 has 14 amino acids. The V and J ends lost 4 bases and 7 bases, in that order; junction bases with no gene match: 9. The germline V gene has CDR1 SGHTA and CDR2 FQGTGA. The CDR3 is CASSSGLDGSEQYF. The DNA of the CDR3 is TGTGCCAGCAGCTCGGGACTAGACGGCTCTGAGCAGTACTTC. The variable domain in full, completed from reference TRBV7-3 and TRBJ2-7, reads GAGVSQTPSNKVTEKGKYVELRCDPISGHTALYWYRQSLGQGPEFLIYFQGTGAADDSGLPNDRFFAVRPEGSVSTLKIQRTERGDSAVYLCASSSGLDGSEQYFGPGTRLTVT.

About this clone itself: Just one base apart from a much larger clone, this may be a read error. J is TRBJ2-1 and V is TRBV20-1; D remains ambiguous. The germline V gene encodes CDR1 DFQATT and CDR2 SNEGSKA (reference sequence). CDR3 size: 11 residues. The V end was cut by 0 bases, the J end by 9 bases, with 6 bases between. The CDR3 sequence: CSARDMGEQFF. CDR3 DNA: TGCAGTGCTAGAGATATGGGTGAGCAGTTCTTC.

This chain connects TRBV5-1 to TRBJ2-5; 7 nucleotides agree with TRBD2. This CDR3 spans 13 amino acids. Unmatched junction bases numbered 7, after V lost 6 bases and J lost 5 bases. The germline gives CDR1 SGHRS, CDR2 YFSETQ. The CDR3 DNA is TGCGCCAGCAAGAGGGACTATGCGGAGACCCAGTACTTC. Amino acids: CASKRDYAETQYF.

This clone was counted many times. The chain combines TRBV24-1 with TRBJ2-1; D is tentatively TRBD1 or TRBD2 (5 bases each). Trimming removed 5 bases at V and 5 bases at J, with 15 bases between. Germline CDR1 KGHDR, CDR2 SFDVKD. CDR3 length: 15 amino acids. The chain's CDR3 is CATSGAGQGHNEQFF. The CDR3 DNA reads TGTGCCACCAGTGGGGCAGGGCAGGGACACAATGAGCAGTTCTTC.

This clone was counted many times. CDR3 sequence reads: CASRVLSRGGELFF. The CDR3 DNA reads as TGTGCCAGCAGGGTCCTCTCCCGAGGCGGGGAGCTGTTTTTT. The gene calls are TRBV11-3 and TRBJ2-2; D remains ambiguous. V gave up 6 bases and J gave up 7 bases, with 15 bases separating them. This CDR3 contains 14 residues. Germline CDR1 is SGHNT and CDR2 is YENEEA.

This chain links TRBV10-3 with TRBJ1-1; the D gene is possibly TRBD1 (5 bases). The V and J ends lost 0 bases and 6 bases respectively, with 17 bases between them. The CDR3 spans 16 residues. Germline V gives CDR1 ENHRY, CDR2 SYGVKD. The CDR3 nucleotides are TGTGCCATCAGTGAGTCGATCCAGGGATTTTTGGCTGAAGCTTTCTTT. Encoded protein: CAISESIQGFLAEAFF.

This clone is classed as medium-sized. The rearrangement uses TRBV19 and TRBJ1-2, with a tentative D call TRBD1 (5 bases). Trimming took 1 base from V and 6 from J, leaving 6 bases between them. The CDR3 covers 12 residues. Looked up from germline, CDR1 is LNHDA and CDR2 is SQIVND (reference sequence). The CDR3 spells CASSIARDGYTF. The CDR3 region has the DNA TGTGCCAGTAGTATAGCCAGGGATGGCTACACCTTC.

This clone was counted at least ten times. This chain joins TRBV7-3 and TRBJ2-5; D is undetermined. Trimming pared 1 base from V and 5 bases from J, leaving 11 bases between. The CDR3 has 14 residues. Germline V lookup: CDR1 SGHTA, CDR2 FQGTGA. CDR3 region: CASSLIADSETQYF. The CDR3 coding sequence is TGTGCCAGCAGCTTAATAGCAGATTCCGAGACCCAGTACTTC.

The rearrangement joins TRBV9 to TRBJ1-5, with no clear D. This CDR3 spans 12 amino acids. V lost 3 bases to trimming and J lost 1 base, with 2 bases between them. The V gene's germline CDR1 is SGDLS and CDR2 YYNGEE. This CDR3 reads CASSGSNQPQHF. Here the CDR3 DNA reads TGTGCCAGCAGCGGGAGCAATCAGCCCCAGCATTTT.

This clone was counted many times. Other DNA sequences in this sample translate to the same CDR3. V and J are TRBV9 and TRBJ1-1; the D is unclear. The CDR3 has 15 amino acids. V lost 0 bases, J lost 10 bases, and 19 bases lay in between. CDR1 and CDR2 (germline): SGDLS, YYNGEE. CDR3 coding DNA: TGTGCCAGCAGCGTAGCAGATTCGACGCCTGATCGAGCTTTCTTT. Amino acids: CASSVADSTPDRAFF.

This clone was counted many times. The chain links TRBV4-1 to TRBJ2-1, with a possible D match to TRBD2 (6 bases). Between the trimmed V and J ends, which lost 6 bases and 7 bases, there was a span of 19 bases. The CDR3 spans 15 residues. Germline V gene data show CDR1 as MGHRA and CDR2 as YSYEKL. The CDR3 DNA sequence: TGCGCCAGCAGACTCTTTTACGGGAGCGATAATGAGCAGTTCTTC. Its protein product is CASRLFYGSDNEQFF.

This clone is deemed large. The chain recombines TRBV6-5 with TRBJ2-1, with D unresolved. The CDR3 spans 13 residues. V shed 2 bases and J shed 9 bases, with 11 bases lying between them. In germline, CDR1 is MNHEY, CDR2 SVGAGI. DNA for the CDR3: TGTGCCAGCAGTTACCGAGGAATTGGTGAGCAGTTCTTC. This encodes CASSYRGIGEQFF.

This clone was counted a few times. The chain combines TRBV6-1 with TRBJ1-6, with D perhaps TRBD1 (5 bases). The length of the CDR3 is 16 residues. In germline, CDR1 is MNHNS, CDR2 SASEGT. V lost 6 bases to trimming and J lost 4 bases, with 16 bases between them. CDR3 sequence reads: CASSRQSTLYNSPLHF. For the CDR3, the DNA is TGTGCCAGCAGCCGACAGTCCACGCTTTATAATTCACCCCTCCACTTT.

The chain combines TRBV6-2 or TRBV6-3 with TRBJ1-1; D remains ambiguous. Trimming removed 2 bases from V and 6 bases from J, with 10 bases in between. Germline CDR1 reads MNHEY; CDR2 reads SVGEGT. The CDR3 loop spans 13 amino acids. The CDR3 protein is CASSYRGFSEAFF. CDR3 DNA: TGTGCCAGCAGTTACCGAGGGTTTTCTGAAGCTTTCTTT.

The chain recombines TRBV11-3 with TRBJ1-3; D remains unclear. V shed 3 bases and J shed 0 bases, with 9 bases lying between them. Germline assignment: CDR1 SGHNT and CDR2 YENEEA. This CDR3 spans 15 amino acids. CDR3: CASSLMTSSGNTIYF. The CDR3 DNA reads TGTGCCAGCAGCTTGATGACCAGCTCTGGAAACACCATATATTTT. Using reference TRBV11-3 and TRBJ1-3 for the parts outside the CDR3, the full variable domain is EAGVVQSPRYKIIEKKQPVAFWCNPISGHNTLYWYLQNLGQGPELLIRYENEEAVDDSQLPKDRFSAERLKGVDSTLKIQPAELGDSAVYLCASSLMTSSGNTIYFGEGSWLTVV.

By share, this clone ranks as medium-sized. This chain joins TRBV19 and TRBJ1-1; unclear D gene. The germline V gene has CDR1 LNHDA and CDR2 SQIVND (reference sequence). This CDR3 has 14 residues. V was pared by 0 bases and J by 0 bases, with 5 bases between. DNA of the CDR3: TGTGCCAGTAGTATAGACCTCGTGAACACTGAAGCTTTCTTT. It codes for CASSIDLVNTEAFF.

This clone was observed a handful of times. An end of the junction differs from the germline gene, which may be a read error. The rearrangement links TRBV27 to TRBJ2-3, with 8 bases aligning to TRBD1. In germline, CDR1 is MNHEY, CDR2 SMNVEV (reference sequence). The CDR3 totals 15 residues. CDR3 region: CASCFRGLGSDTQYF. The DNA for the CDR3 is TGTGCCAGCTGTTTCAGGGGGCTGGGATCAGATACGCAGTATTTT.